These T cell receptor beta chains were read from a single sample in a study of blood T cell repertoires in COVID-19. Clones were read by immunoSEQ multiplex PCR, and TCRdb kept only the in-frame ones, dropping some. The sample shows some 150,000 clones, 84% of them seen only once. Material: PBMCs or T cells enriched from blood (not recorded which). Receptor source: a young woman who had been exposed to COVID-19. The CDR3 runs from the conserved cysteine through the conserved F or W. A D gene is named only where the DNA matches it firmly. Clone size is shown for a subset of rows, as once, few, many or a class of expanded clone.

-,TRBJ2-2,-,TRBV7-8,TGTGCCAGCAGCTTAAAGAGGACCGGGGAGCTGTTTTTT,CASSLKRTGELFF
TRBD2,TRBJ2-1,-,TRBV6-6,TGTGCCAGCAGTGCACAGCGGGAGGCCTACAATGAGCAGTTCTTC,CASSAQREAYNEQFF
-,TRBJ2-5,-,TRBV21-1,TGTGCCAGCAGCAACTATCAGGGGGAGCAAGAGACCCAGTACTTC,CASSNYQGEQETQYF
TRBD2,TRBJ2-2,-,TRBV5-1,TGCGCCAGCAGCTGGTCTAGCGGGTCTCCGAACACCGGGGAGCTGTTTTTT,CASSWSSGSPNTGELFF
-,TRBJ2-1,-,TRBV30,TGTGCCTGGAGTGGACTAGTCAATGAGCAGTTCTTC,CAWSGLVNEQFF
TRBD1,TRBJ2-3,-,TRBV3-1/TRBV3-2,TGTGCCAGCAGCCAACACGTTGGGGGACAGGGGATAGATACGCAGTATTTT,CASSQHVGGQGIDTQYF
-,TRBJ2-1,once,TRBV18,TGTGCCAGCTCACAGGCGGGTGGCTACAATGAGCAGTTCTTC,CASSQAGGYNEQFF
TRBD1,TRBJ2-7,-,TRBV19,TGTGCCAGTAGGTCCCAGGGGGCGCCCGGTGACGAGCAGTACTTC,CASRSQGAPGDEQYF
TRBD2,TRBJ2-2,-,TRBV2,TGTGCCAGCAGGGAGACTAGCCTGAACACCGGGGAGCTGTTTTTT,CASRETSLNTGELFF
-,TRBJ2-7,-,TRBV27,TGTGCCAGCAGTTCTGAAACAGGGATCTACGAGCAGTACTTC,CASSSETGIYEQYF